Sequencing of this T cell receptor (beta chain) was carried out in a study of blood T cell repertoires in COVID-19. Study-level information: Samples representing acute and convalescent COVID-19 were sourced from the United States, Italy and Spain. From T cells, B-cell-depleted T cells, or PBMCs came the material, which was cDNA or gDNA.

Those enrolled in Seattle joined during active infection and were followed longitudinally afterward. The protocol was immunoSEQ multiplex PCR, while the TCRdb copy is restricted to in-frame clones and leaves out a portion. Of around 470,000 clones detected, 85% to 90% appear once; the ten largest clones hold roughly 0.9%. The length of the CDR3 is 16 residues. The germline V gene has CDR1 LNHDA and CDR2 SQIVND (reference sequence). Trimming cost V 5 bases and J 4 bases, with 18 bases left between them. In its sample, this clone was seen once. The chain is built from TRBV19 and TRBJ2-1, with D perhaps matching TRBD2 (6 bases). The receptor was derived from a man younger than 30 with COVID-19, enrolled during active disease. The specimen sequenced was peripheral blood. As DNA, the CDR3 is TGTGCCAGTAGTGCCCCCGGAGGGACTGTATACAATGAGCAGTTCTTC. Protein product: CASSAPGGTVYNEQFF.